This passage covers 4 T cell receptor beta chains from one sample sequenced in a study of cytomegalovirus exposure and HLA in healthy donors listed by TCRdb under 2017. Receptors were amplified or captured by the immunoSEQ multiplex PCR assay. For the multiplex PCR, a mixture combining 60 forward primers for TCR Vbeta segments and 13 reverse primers for TCR Jbeta segments was used. TCRdb's version of the immuneACCESS table is confined to in-frame rearrangements and falls short of the full clone set. An unresolved V gene accounts for under half of the shortfall where checked; the remainder is of unknown origin. Present in this sample are under 200,000 clones, roughly 78% of which were seen just once. The ten largest clones capture about 4.4% of the sample. Material: PBMCs. The source is a woman aged 25 to 39 in good health and CMV-seropositive.

V gene TRBV6-5 combines with J gene TRBJ1-6, with 7 bases fitting TRBD1. The CDR3 loop spans 15 amino acids. V lost 0 bases, J lost 6 bases, and 2 bases stayed unmatched. Germline CDR1 and CDR2: MNHEY and SVGAGI. CDR3 in amino acids: CASSYSGQLNSPLHF. The CDR3 nucleotides are TGTGCCAGCAGTTACTCGGGACAGCTTAATTCACCCCTCCACTTT.

The CDR3 nucleotides are TGCAGCGTTGCCCCCGGGGGGGGCGAGCAGTACTTC. This translates into CSVAPGGGEQYF. The chain couples TRBV29-1 to TRBJ2-7, with TRBD2 matching 8 bases. This CDR3 has 12 amino acids. Germline CDR1 SQVTM, CDR2 ANQGSEA. J lost 6 bases, V lost 4 bases, and 5 bases had no gene match.

This rearrangement joins TRBV14 to TRBJ1-2; D not resolved. Looked up from germline, CDR1 is SGHDN and CDR2 is FVKESK. This CDR3 has 13 residues. Trimming shortened V by 0 bases and J by 2 bases, and 4 bases separated the two germline ends. The CDR3 DNA sequence: TGTGCCAGCAGCCAAGATACAAACTATGGCTACACCTTC. It yields the protein CASSQDTNYGYTF.

The rearrangement links TRBV4-3 to TRBJ2-5; 11 positions match TRBD1. Unmatched junction bases numbered 3, after V lost 4 bases and J lost 2 bases. This CDR3 is 15 amino acids long. Germline CDR1 is LGHNA and CDR2 is YSLEER. The CDR3 sequence: CASSRRDRGQETQYF. CDR3 in DNA: TGCGCCAGCAGCCGACGGGACAGGGGGCAAGAGACCCAGTACTTC.